This T cell receptor beta chain derives from a study of T cell responses to AZD1222 COVID-19 vaccine. This clone was found a few times. Profiled with immunoSEQ multiplex PCR; TCRdb holds only in-frame clones, not every one. This table holds roughly 160,000 clones, 90% found once. Sequencing used peripheral blood, obtained on day 0 of AZD1222 vaccination. The receptor was derived from an adult in good health.

The CDR3 DNA reads TGTGCCAGCAGCTTAGGGGGAGCTGGCAATCAGCCCCAGCATTTT. Its protein product is CASSLGGAGNQPQHF. The chain carries TRBV27 and TRBJ1-5; possibly TRBD1 for D (6 bases). CDR1 and CDR2 from the germline V gene are MNHEY and SMNVEV (reference sequence). The CDR3 loop spans 15 amino acids. V lost 6 bases, J lost 2 bases, and 14 bases lay in between.